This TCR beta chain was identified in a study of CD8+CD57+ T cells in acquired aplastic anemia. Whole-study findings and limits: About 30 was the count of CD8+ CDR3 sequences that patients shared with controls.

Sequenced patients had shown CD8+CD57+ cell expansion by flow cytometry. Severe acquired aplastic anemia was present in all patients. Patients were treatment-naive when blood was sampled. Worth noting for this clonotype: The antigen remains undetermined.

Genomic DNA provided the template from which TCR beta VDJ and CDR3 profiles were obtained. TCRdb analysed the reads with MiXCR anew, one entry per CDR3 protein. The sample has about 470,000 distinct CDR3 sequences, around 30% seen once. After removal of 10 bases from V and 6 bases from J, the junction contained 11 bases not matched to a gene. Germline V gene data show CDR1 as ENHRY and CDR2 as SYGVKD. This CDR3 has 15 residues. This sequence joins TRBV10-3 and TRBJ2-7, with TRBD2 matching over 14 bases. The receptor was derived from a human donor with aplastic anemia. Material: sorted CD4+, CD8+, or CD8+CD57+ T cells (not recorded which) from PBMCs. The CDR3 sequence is CATDRLAGGQVEQYF. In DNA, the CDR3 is TGTGCCACCGACCGACTAGCGGGAGGGCAAGTCGAGCAGTACTTC.